This T cell receptor beta chain originates from a study of blood T cell repertoires in COVID-19. The wider study: Samples representing acute and convalescent COVID-19 were sourced from the United States, Italy and Spain. The analysed material was cDNA or gDNA that came from T cells, B-cell-depleted T cells, or PBMCs.

Germline CDR1 LGHDT, CDR2 YNNKEL (reference sequence). The CDR3 extends over 14 amino acids. V was cut by 4 bases and J by 4 bases, with 11 bases left in between. The table came from immunoSEQ multiplex PCR; TCRdb's copy has only in-frame clones and leaves some out. The sample records 200,000 to 250,000 clones, roughly 84% being singletons. V gene TRBV3-1 (or the pseudogene TRBV3-2) combines with J gene TRBJ2-1, with D maybe TRBD2 (5 bases). Sequencing was carried out using peripheral blood. The TCR comes from a woman of 80 years or more with acute or convalescent COVID-19. The CDR3 region has the DNA TGTGCCAGCAGCCCTACGAGGGTATACAATGAGCAGTTCTTC. Protein sequence: CASSPTRVYNEQFF.